This T cell receptor (beta chain) was obtained from a study of kidney transplant recipient with SARS-CoV-2 infection. This clonotype was seen ten or more times. This CDR3 has 13 residues. TCRdb re-analysed the reads in MiXCR, keeping a single row per CDR3 protein. The repertoire holds 200,000 to 250,000 distinct CDR3 sequences, under 35% seen once, with roughly 7% in the top ten. The sequence came from a young adult male patient who had COVID-19 and was a kidney transplant recipient. Some T cells may be transferred from the graft donor. V and J are TRBV21-1 and TRBJ2-1; no check of the table's D call, TRBD2, against the DNA was made. TRBV21-1 is designated a pseudogene. The specimen was a blood sample, collected at baseline and between days 110 and 120 from a kidney transplant recipient. CDR3 DNA sequence: TGTGCCAGCAGCAAGGGAACTAGCGATGAGCAGTTCTTC. This translates into CASSKGTSDEQFF.